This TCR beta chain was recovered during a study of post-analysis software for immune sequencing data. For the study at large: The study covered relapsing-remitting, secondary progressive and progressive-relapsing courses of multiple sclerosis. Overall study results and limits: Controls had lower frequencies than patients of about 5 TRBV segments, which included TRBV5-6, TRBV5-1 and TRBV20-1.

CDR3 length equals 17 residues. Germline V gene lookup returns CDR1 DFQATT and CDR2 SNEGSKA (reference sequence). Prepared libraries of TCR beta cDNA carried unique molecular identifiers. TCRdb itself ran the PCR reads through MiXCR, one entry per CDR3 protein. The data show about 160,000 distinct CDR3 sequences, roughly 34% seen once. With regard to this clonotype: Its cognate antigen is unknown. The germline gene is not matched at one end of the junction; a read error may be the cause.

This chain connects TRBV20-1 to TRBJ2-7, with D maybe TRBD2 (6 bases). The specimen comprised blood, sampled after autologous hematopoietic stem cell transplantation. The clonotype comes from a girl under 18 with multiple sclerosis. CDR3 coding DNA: TGCAGTACTAGAGATCCGGCTAGCGCCCACAGCTCCTACGAGCAGTACTTC. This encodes CSTRDPASAHSSYEQYF.